This T cell receptor beta chain was identified in a study of cytomegalovirus exposure and HLA in healthy donors. Assay used: immunoSEQ multiplex PCR; TCRdb lists only in-frame clones, some missing. Of 150,000 to 200,000 clones listed, 75% to 90% are singletons. This TCR came from a woman aged 18-29 years in good health and CMV-seronegative. The source material was PBMCs.

CDR3 DNA: TGTGCCAGCAGTGAAAGGGGTGGGACAGATACGCAGTATTTT. Amino acid sequence: CASSERGGTDTQYF. The V gene is TRBV6-1, the J gene TRBJ2-3; the D gene is possibly TRBD1 (5 bases). This CDR3 is 14 amino acids long. V was trimmed by 2 bases and J by 3 bases, leaving 9 bases between them. The V gene's germline CDR1 is MNHNS and CDR2 SASEGT.